The sequence of this TCR beta chain was determined in a study of cytomegalovirus exposure and HLA in healthy donors. This CDR3 contains 14 residues. With 0 bases clipped from V and 8 bases from J, the junction kept 5 bases outside the gene matches. Germline V gene data show CDR1 as SGHRS and CDR2 as YFSETQ. PCR involved 60 Vbeta and 13 Jbeta primers. TCRdb's copy holds only in-frame clones and misses some; the assay was immunoSEQ multiplex PCR. Of about 160,000 clones in the sample, over 70% were seen once. Material for sequencing was PBMCs. The source of this sequence is a woman aged 30 to 39 in good health and CMV-seronegative. The V gene is TRBV5-1, the J gene TRBJ2-4; 7 nucleotides line up with TRBD1. In DNA, the CDR3 is TGCGCCAGCAGCTTGGGACAGGGTGGGGACATTCAGTACTTC. It is translated as CASSLGQGGDIQYF.